This passage covers 12 T cell receptor beta chains from one sample sequenced in a study of blood T cells in healthy people across ages. A sample-barcoded 5' primer and a J-beta primer mix were used in a second PCR of roughly 6 to 11 cycles. TCRdb re-derived calls from the 5' RACE reads in MiXCR, one entry per CDR3 protein. Among fewer than 1.5 million distinct CDR3 sequences, roughly 40% were seen once, and the ten largest hold 7% to 9.5%. Source material: blood. These receptors originate from a woman aged 18-35 years in good health.

The chain has TRBV29-1 and TRBJ2-1; possible D gene TRBD2, 6 bases. The V end was cut by 6 bases, the J end by 15 bases, with 21 bases between. The CDR3 is 12 amino acids. Germline V gives CDR1 SQVTM, CDR2 ANQGSEA. The CDR3 DNA reads TGCAGCGTCCCGATCATGTCGGGGGTCCCGTTCTTC. This codes for CSVPIMSGVPFF.

This chain uses TRBV11-2 with TRBJ2-1; D unclear. Looked up from germline, CDR1 is SGHAT and CDR2 is FQNNGV. The CDR3 totals 13 residues. Trimming removed 1 base from V and 6 bases from J, with 7 bases in between. CDR3 region: CASSLAPPNEQFF. CDR3 sequence (DNA): TGTGCCAGCAGCTTAGCCCCCCCCAATGAGCAGTTCTTC.

The rearrangement joins TRBV27 to TRBJ1-2, with 10 bases lining up with TRBD1. The junction had 7 bases not matched to a gene; V was cut back by 5 bases and J by 4 bases. The CDR3 spans 15 residues. CDR1 MNHEY and CDR2 SMNVEV come from the germline V gene (reference sequence). The CDR3 region has the DNA TGTGCCAGCAGTCCAGACAGGGGGCGAGTCTATGGCTACACCTTC. This codes for CASSPDRGRVYGYTF.

V and J are TRBV6-2 or TRBV6-3 and TRBJ1-5, with a tentative D call TRBD1 (5 bases). V was trimmed by 7 bases and J by 4 bases, leaving 17 bases between them. The V gene's germline CDR1 is MNHEY and CDR2 SVGEGT. This CDR3 is built from 15 residues. CDR3 amino acids: CASTPGGTVNQPQHF. In DNA form, the CDR3 reads TGTGCCAGCACCCCTGGGGGGACGGTAAATCAGCCCCAGCATTTT.

The chain couples TRBV28 to TRBJ2-7, with TRBD1 matching over 7 bases. V trimming: 6 bases; J trimming: 4 bases; junction bases outside the gene matches: 9. The germline V gene encodes CDR1 MDHEN and CDR2 SYDVKM. The CDR3 is made up of 14 amino acids. CDR3 sequence reads: CASSHRGPKYEQYF. For the CDR3, the DNA is TGTGCCAGCAGCCACAGGGGTCCTAAGTACGAGCAGTACTTC.

This clonotype was seen more than once but under ten times. The chain recombines TRBV4-2 with TRBJ2-3; 10 nucleotides match TRBD1. This CDR3 is 16 amino acids long. Per the germline V gene, CDR1 is LGHNA and CDR2 is YNFKEQ. Trimming took 1 base from V and 5 from J; bases not matched to a gene: 6. CDR3 in DNA: TGTGCCAGCAGCCAAGGGACAGGGGGTGGTCGAGATACGCAGTATTTT. It specifies CASSQGTGGGRDTQYF.

The CDR3 loop is CSARYAAGTSGLWEQFF. DNA of the CDR3: TGCAGTGCTAGATACGCGGCCGGGACTAGCGGACTTTGGGAGCAGTTCTTC. The chain recombines TRBV20-1 with TRBJ2-1; 11 positions match TRBD2. The CDR3 loop spans 17 amino acids. Trimming took 2 bases from V and 10 from J; bases not matched to a gene: 16. CDR1 and CDR2 (germline): DFQATT, SNEGSKA (reference sequence).

The chain recombines TRBV10-3 with TRBJ2-1; 7 nucleotides align to TRBD2. V shed 4 bases and J 0 bases; nucleotides not matched to a gene: 15. CDR1 ENHRY and CDR2 SYGVKD come from the germline V gene. This CDR3 has 19 amino acids. CDR3 DNA sequence: TGTGCCATCAGTGCCGGCGGGGCCTCAGCGGGGAGCTCCTACAATGAGCAGTTCTTC. This encodes CAISAGGASAGSSYNEQFF.

The chain combines TRBV27 with TRBJ2-1; tentatively, D is TRBD2 (5 bases). The CDR3 spans 15 residues. Germline V gene data show CDR1 as MNHEY and CDR2 as SMNVEV (reference sequence). Trimming pared 2 bases from V and 9 bases from J, leaving 17 bases between. As DNA, the CDR3 is TGTGCCAGCAGTTTACCTAGCCCTCCCGCCGGTGAGCAGTTCTTC. Translation: CASSLPSPPAGEQFF.

The rearrangement links TRBV4-1 to TRBJ2-4; 7 nucleotides match TRBD2. The assigned J gene may be wrong: the sequence end matches TRBJ2-7 better. The CDR3 loop spans 16 amino acids. Germline assignment: CDR1 MGHRA and CDR2 YSYEKL. The chain's CDR3 is CASSQEGRGEWFEQYF. In DNA, the CDR3 is TGCGCCAGCAGCCAAGAAGGTCGGGGGGAATGGTTCGAGCAGTACTTC.

The gene calls are TRBV4-2 and TRBJ2-3, with D tentatively TRBD2 (6 bases). This CDR3 spans 17 amino acids. Per germline, CDR1 LGHNA and CDR2 YNFKEQ. V dropped 0 bases and J dropped 4 bases, with 17 bases sitting between them. The CDR3 loop is CASSQEAGLAAADTQYF. For the CDR3, the DNA is TGTGCCAGCAGCCAAGAGGCGGGGCTAGCTGCGGCAGATACGCAGTATTTT.

This chain connects TRBV10-3 to TRBJ1-6, with D unclear. Trimming stripped 10 bases from V and 7 bases from J, with 14 bases between. The CDR3 sequence is 13 residues long. Germline values: CDR1 ENHRY, CDR2 SYGVKD. CDR3 region: CATAPGENSPLHF. Written as DNA, the CDR3 is TGTGCCACCGCCCCCGGAGAGAATTCACCCCTCCACTTT.